This entry concerns a single TCR beta chain. The data stem from a study of blood T cell repertoires in COVID-19. Turning to the study itself: Sample material is recorded as cDNA or gDNA derived from T cells, B-cell-depleted T cells, or PBMCs.

V lost 3 bases and J lost 0, with 5 bases in between. CDR3 length: 14 residues. Germline V gene data show CDR1 as WSHSY and CDR2 as SAAADI. The table came from immunoSEQ multiplex PCR; TCRdb's copy has only in-frame clones and leaves some out. The table lists roughly 150,000 clones, around 89% of them singletons, with 2% to 2.5% in the top ten. The source is a man in his fifties who had recovered from COVID-19. The chain is built from TRBV10-2 and TRBJ1-4; D is ambiguous. The source material was peripheral blood. DNA for the CDR3: TGCGCCAGCAGTGAACCAGCAACTAATGAAAAACTGTTTTTT. It yields the protein CASSEPATNEKLFF.